This TCR beta chain was observed in a study of cytomegalovirus exposure and HLA in healthy donors. General study points: Prediction of most subjects' HLA-A and HLA-B alleles by TCR beta sequences was reportedly accurate.

As to this clone: Its antigen is not known.

Both 60 Vbeta primers and 13 Jbeta primers went into the PCR. Using immunoSEQ multiplex PCR, the repertoire was profiled, and TCRdb retains in-frame clones only, with some absent. The sample shows 50,000 to 65,000 clones, around 68% of them seen only once. The CDR3 extends over 16 amino acids. Trimming cost V 4 bases and J 2 bases; bases outside gene matches: 9. Germline loops: CDR1 SGHKS, CDR2 YYEKEE (reference sequence). This clonotype was obtained from a man aged 45-65 years in good health and CMV-seropositive. The sample consisted of PBMCs. This chain joins TRBV5-5 and TRBJ2-5; 9 bases agree with TRBD1. CDR3 sequence: CASSGWGQGVQETQYF. The CDR3 region has the DNA TGTGCCAGCAGCGGCTGGGGACAGGGAGTACAAGAGACCCAGTACTTC.